This T cell receptor (beta chain) was obtained from a study of T-cell memory formation after mild COVID-19. Study results and limitations: A second wave expanding day 15 to 37 was CD4+-biased; contracting clones were balanced.

TCRdb used MiXCR to reprocess the 5' RACE reads, holding one entry per CDR3 protein. The table includes 110,000 or so distinct CDR3 sequences, 20% to 25% detected once. On this clonotype itself: Its cognate antigen is unknown.

Germline loops: CDR1 WSHSY, CDR2 SAAADI. This CDR3 spans 13 amino acids. V lost 10 bases to trimming and J lost 2 bases; unmatched junction nucleotides: 6. The TCR originated in a man aged 18 to 29 who had mild COVID-19 (a few samples of this study predate the infection). Cell type and time point are not known. Sequenced: PBMCs or a T cell subset sorted from them (not recorded which). This chain joins TRBV10-2 and TRBJ2-5; 8 bases line up with TRBD1. The CDR3 is CATSQGVQETQYF. CDR3 DNA: TGCGCCACGTCACAGGGGGTTCAAGAGACCCAGTACTTC.